These 32 T cell receptor beta chains share one sample of origin, sequenced in a study of T-cell reconstitution after alpha-beta-depleted transplantation in children. Unique molecular identifiers tagged the TCRbeta library. MiXCR, run by TCRdb on the PCR reads, gives a single entry per CDR3 protein. The sample contains more than 200,000 distinct CDR3 sequences, 20% to 30% of which appear only once. Sequencing was performed on PBMCs, mostly from graft donor cells, taken 360 days after TCRalphabeta/CD19-depleted stem cell transplant. The receptor source for this set is a female patient aged 2-9 years who had a stem cell transplant for congenital amegakaryocytic thrombocytopenia, so the T cells may come from the graft donor.

This clonotype was counted a few times. This chain joins TRBV4-2 and TRBJ2-3; the match to TRBD2 covers 8 bases. Germline values: CDR1 LGHNA, CDR2 YNFKEQ. The CDR3 consists of 16 residues. V shed 3 bases, J shed 2 bases, and the junction held 7 bases outside the gene matches. CDR3 protein: CASSQTGTRTTDTQYF. The CDR3 DNA reads TGTGCCAGCAGCCAGACCGGGACTAGAACCACAGATACGCAGTATTTT.

This chain connects TRBV29-1 to TRBJ2-7; D is perhaps TRBD2 (5 bases). V was clipped by 6 bases and J by 5 bases, with 8 bases between them. Germline values: CDR1 SQVTM, CDR2 ANQGSEA. This CDR3 is built from 10 residues. This CDR3 reads CSVGEDEQYF. The DNA for the CDR3 is TGCAGCGTCGGGGAAGACGAGCAGTACTTC.

The DNA of the CDR3 is TGCGCCAGCAGTGAGTCGGGGGGGGTTGAGCAGTTCTTC. It is translated as CASSESGGVEQFF. The V and J genes are TRBV10-2 and TRBJ2-1; 7 bases align to TRBD2. V lost 0 bases to trimming and J lost 9 bases; unmatched junction nucleotides: 2. Germline CDR1 and CDR2: WSHSY and SAAADI. There are 13 residues in the CDR3.

The V and J genes are TRBV5-1 and TRBJ2-1, with D unclear. The CDR3 has 15 residues. V lost 4 bases, J lost 0 bases, and 11 bases lay in between. CDR1 and CDR2 from the germline V gene are SGHRS and YFSETQ. CDR3 amino acids: CASSLQPRSYNEQFF. The CDR3 DNA is TGCGCCAGCAGCCTCCAGCCTCGCTCCTACAATGAGCAGTTCTTC. The full variable domain, completed using reference TRBV5-1 and TRBJ2-1, is KAGVTQTPRYLIKTRGQQVTLSCSPISGHRSVSWYQQTPGQGLQFLFEYFSETQRNKGNFPGRFSGRQFSNSRSEMNVSTLELGDSALYLCASSLQPRSYNEQFFGPGTRLTVL.

This clonotype was detected only a few times. J is TRBJ1-1 and V is TRBV5-1; D might be TRBD1 (6 bases). The CDR3 is 17 residues long. V lost 0 bases to trimming and J lost 2 bases, with 17 bases between them. Germline CDR1 reads SGHRS; CDR2 reads YFSETQ. CDR3 coding DNA: TGCGCCAGCAGCTTGGGAGGAGTGGGGGCAGGCAACACTGAAGCTTTCTTT. The encoded protein is CASSLGGVGAGNTEAFF.

The J gene is TRBJ2-3, the V gene TRBV10-3; D may be TRBD2 (7 bases). Germline V gives CDR1 ENHRY, CDR2 SYGVKD. The ends were cut back, 2 bases at V and 0 bases at J, with 12 bases in the middle. This CDR3 is 16 amino acids long. The CDR3 reads CAISERGGSSTDTQYF. The CDR3 DNA sequence: TGTGCCATCAGTGAGAGGGGGGGGTCAAGCACAGATACGCAGTATTTT.

This clonotype came up a few times. The gene calls are TRBV12-3 or TRBV12-4 and TRBJ2-1, with D perhaps assigned TRBD1 or TRBD2 (6 bases each). The V end lost 4 bases, the J end lost 3 bases, and 10 bases lay between the germline ends. The CDR3 spans 14 residues. The CDR3 DNA reads as TGTGCCAGCAGTTGGGGGGCCTACTACAATGAGCAGTTCTTC. Translation: CASSWGAYYNEQFF.

This clonotype was observed a few times. The gene calls are TRBV20-1 and TRBJ2-5; weak D call: TRBD2 (6 bases). There are 13 residues in the CDR3. Germline V gene data show CDR1 as DFQATT and CDR2 as SNEGSKA (reference sequence). Trimming removed 5 bases at V and 10 bases at J, with 20 bases between. CDR3 DNA: TGCAGTGCTTCCACACGACCTGGAGGGGTCCAGTACTTC. Amino acids: CSASTRPGGVQYF.

This clonotype has more than one count but fewer than ten. The chain employs TRBV7-9 and TRBJ1-1, with D perhaps TRBD1 (5 bases). With 2 bases removed from V and 0 bases from J, the gap between germline ends came to 16 bases. The CDR3 sequence is 17 residues long. Germline V CDR1 and CDR2: SEHNR, FQNEAQ (reference sequence). For the CDR3, the DNA is TGTGCCAGCAGCTTACCCCTGGGGCTACCAATGAACACTGAAGCTTTCTTT. Its translation is CASSLPLGLPMNTEAFF.

The table lists this clonotype with a few counts. The chain is built from TRBV5-6 and TRBJ2-2; the D gene is possibly TRBD2 (5 bases). The CDR3 totals 16 residues. V was cut by 0 bases and J by 1 base, with 10 bases left in between. Germline values: CDR1 SGHDT, CDR2 YYEEEE. The CDR3 protein is CASSLASGLNTGELFF. CDR3 in DNA: TGTGCCAGCAGCTTGGCCTCTGGACTGAACACCGGGGAGCTGTTTTTT.

This clonotype was seen a handful of times. V is TRBV7-6 and J is TRBJ2-3; the D gene is possibly TRBD1 (5 bases). The CDR3 is 16 residues long. Per the germline V gene, CDR1 is SGHVS and CDR2 is FNYEAQ. The V end lost 2 bases, the J end lost 0 bases, and 12 bases lay between the germline ends. The CDR3 coding sequence is TGTGCCAGCAGCTTATCCGGACATCCTAGCACAGATACGCAGTATTTT. Translated: CASSLSGHPSTDTQYF.

The rearrangement joins TRBV6-5 to TRBJ1-2; 9 nucleotides align to TRBD1. CDR1 MNHEY and CDR2 SVGAGI come from the germline V gene. The ends lost 2 bases at V and 4 bases at J; junction bases unmatched: 8. The CDR3 runs to 16 residues. The DNA for the CDR3 is TGTGCCAGCAGTTACGCGGGACAGGGTGGGATCTATGGCTACACCTTC. It codes for CASSYAGQGGIYGYTF.

There are many counts of this clonotype. The gene calls are TRBV20-1 and TRBJ1-2, with no clear D. The V gene's germline CDR1 is DFQATT and CDR2 SNEGSKA (reference sequence). Trimming shortened V by 6 bases and J by 2 bases, and 13 bases separated the two germline ends. The CDR3 is 13 amino acids. DNA of the CDR3: TGCAGTGCCCCGGGCAGAACCAACTATGGCTACACCTTC. Its protein is CSAPGRTNYGYTF.

The genes are TRBV5-1 and TRBJ1-4; 7 bases are a match to TRBD1. The CDR3 spans 15 residues. Germline V gene data show CDR1 as SGHRS and CDR2 as YFSETQ. V dropped 0 bases and J dropped 8; count of bases not matched to a gene: 7. This CDR3 reads CASSLADRRGEKLFF. The CDR3, as DNA: TGCGCCAGCAGCTTGGCGGACAGGCGGGGAGAAAAACTGTTTTTT. Using reference TRBV5-1 and TRBJ1-4 for the parts outside the CDR3, the full variable domain is KAGVTQTPRYLIKTRGQQVTLSCSPISGHRSVSWYQQTPGQGLQFLFEYFSETQRNKGNFPGRFSGRQFSNSRSEMNVSTLELGDSALYLCASSLADRRGEKLFFGSGTQLSVL.

This chain's CDR3 is CASSRIQGEAFF. DNA of the CDR3: TGTGCCAGCAGCCGGATACAGGGTGAAGCTTTCTTT. This sequence joins TRBV7-6 and TRBJ1-1, with D possibly matching TRBD1 (6 bases). With 5 bases removed from V and 7 bases from J, the gap between germline ends came to 11 bases. CDR3 length equals 12 residues. Germline V gene sequence: CDR1 SGHVS, CDR2 FNYEAQ.

The table lists this clonotype with a few counts. The V gene is TRBV20-1, the J gene TRBJ2-7, with TRBD2 matching over 13 bases. Looked up from germline, CDR1 is DFQATT and CDR2 is SNEGSKA (reference sequence). CDR3 length: 15 amino acids. V lost 5 bases to trimming and J lost 3 bases; unmatched junction nucleotides: 7. CDR3 coding DNA: TGCAGTGCTCACTCTCGGACTAGCGGGAGCTACGAGCAGTACTTC. Translating gives CSAHSRTSGSYEQYF.

In this sample, this clonotype turned up a few times. V is TRBV4-1 and J is TRBJ1-3; 9 bases map to TRBD1. This CDR3 is 18 amino acids long. With 0 bases clipped from V and 5 bases from J, the junction kept 11 bases outside the gene matches. Per germline, CDR1 MGHRA and CDR2 YSYEKL. CDR3 sequence: CASSQDPVTGGQRNTIYF. The CDR3 DNA is TGCGCCAGCAGCCAAGATCCAGTGACAGGGGGACAGAGAAACACCATATATTTT.

V and J are TRBV7-9 and TRBJ2-7; no definite D call. The V and J ends lost 8 bases and 1 base respectively, with 12 bases between them. The CDR3 runs 13 residues. From germline, CDR1 is SEHNR and CDR2 FQNEAQ (reference sequence). The CDR3 protein is CASGRTPSYEQYF. CDR3 DNA: TGTGCCAGCGGTCGGACCCCTTCCTACGAGCAGTACTTC.

The table lists this clonotype with a few counts. The V call is TRBV5-1, the J call TRBJ1-1; 10 nucleotides align to TRBD1. The CDR3 totals 14 residues. Trimming at V came to 5 bases and at J to 5 bases, leaving 6 bases not matched to a gene. Germline loops: CDR1 SGHRS, CDR2 YFSETQ. CDR3 sequence reads: CASSHDRGRTEAFF. The CDR3 region has the DNA TGCGCCAGCAGTCATGACAGGGGGCGGACTGAAGCTTTCTTT.

Only a few counts were recorded for this clonotype. The chain links TRBV4-3 to TRBJ2-1; TRBD2 aligns across 8 bases. The length of the CDR3 is 16 residues. Germline CDR1 and CDR2: LGHNA and YSLEER. V lost 4 bases to trimming and J lost 12 bases; unmatched junction nucleotides: 17. CDR3 in DNA: TGCGCCAGCAGCCCCGGAAGTGAAGCGGGAGTGTTGGGGCAGTTCTTC. Protein: CASSPGSEAGVLGQFF.

The chain carries TRBV7-2 and TRBJ2-7; D is unresolved. The CDR3 runs 16 residues. Per the germline V gene, CDR1 is SGHTA and CDR2 is FQGNSA. V lost 4 bases to trimming and J lost 0 bases, with 16 bases between them. CDR3: CASSSRGGRSSYEQYF. In nucleotides, the CDR3 is TGTGCCAGCAGCTCCCGTGGCGGCCGGAGCTCCTACGAGCAGTACTTC.

The CDR3 region has the DNA TGCAGTGCTAGAGAAAACTTGGGGGGTGGCCAGCCCCAGCATTTT. It codes for CSARENLGGGQPQHF. The chain has TRBV20-1 and TRBJ1-5, with TRBD1 as a possible D gene (5 bases). Germline CDR1 reads DFQATT; CDR2 reads SNEGSKA (reference sequence). The V end was cut by 0 bases, the J end by 7 bases, with 16 bases between. This CDR3 is built from 15 residues.

This clonotype was detected only a few times. The J gene is TRBJ2-1, the V gene TRBV24-1; D might be TRBD2 (5 bases). V gave up 7 bases and J gave up 4 bases, with 10 bases separating them. The CDR3 sequence is 13 residues long. Looked up from germline, CDR1 is KGHDR and CDR2 is SFDVKD. The CDR3 bases are TGTGCCACCAGAGCGGACGGTTACAATGAGCAGTTCTTC. This sequence encodes CATRADGYNEQFF.

The V and J genes are TRBV2 and TRBJ1-5; 7 bases line up with TRBD1. This CDR3 has 16 residues. J lost 2 bases, V lost 3 bases, and 7 bases had no gene match. Germline CDR1 is SNHLY and CDR2 is FYNNEI. The CDR3 DNA sequence: TGTGCCAGCAGTGATGGGACAGTTCGTGGCAATCAGCCCCAGCATTTT. It specifies CASSDGTVRGNQPQHF.

This clonotype was detected a few times. This rearrangement joins TRBV5-1 to TRBJ2-7; TRBD1 matches 10 bases. The germline gives CDR1 SGHRS, CDR2 YFSETQ. J lost 3 bases, V lost 2 bases, and 5 bases had no gene match. The CDR3 sequence is 15 residues long. CDR3 sequence: CASSFTRDRGYEQYF. In DNA form, the CDR3 reads TGCGCCAGCAGCTTTACCCGGGACAGGGGCTACGAGCAGTACTTC. Full variable domain (rest looked up from reference TRBV5-1 and TRBJ2-7): KAGVTQTPRYLIKTRGQQVTLSCSPISGHRSVSWYQQTPGQGLQFLFEYFSETQRNKGNFPGRFSGRQFSNSRSEMNVSTLELGDSALYLCASSFTRDRGYEQYFGPGTRLTVT.

This sequence joins TRBV12-3 or TRBV12-4 and TRBJ2-7; TRBD1 aligns across 8 bases. V was clipped by 6 bases and J by 6 bases; unmatched bases: 7. CDR3 length equals 13 residues. In nucleotides, the CDR3 is TGTGCCAGCAGCCAAGACAGGGGTGCCGAGCAGTACTTC. The encoded protein is CASSQDRGAEQYF.

The chain employs TRBV2 and TRBJ2-3; 7 bases line up with TRBD2. After removal of 7 bases from V and 1 base from J, the junction contained 14 bases not matched to a gene. The germline CDR1 and CDR2 sequences are SNHLY and FYNNEI. The CDR3 is 17 amino acids. CDR3 DNA sequence: TGTGCCAGCATCAATGTAGCCCTAGCGGATCGCACAGATACGCAGTATTTT. Translating it yields CASINVALADRTDTQYF.

CDR3 sequence (DNA): TGCGCCAGCACCCAACTTAAGACAGGGCTAGACTACGAGCAGTACTTC. Encoded protein: CASTQLKTGLDYEQYF. V usage is TRBV10-1 and J usage is TRBJ2-7; 7 bases map to TRBD1. There are 16 residues in the CDR3. CDR1 is WNHNN, CDR2 SYGVQD, per germline (reference sequence). The trim removed 7 bases at V and 3 bases at J, leaving 15 bases unmatched.

The genes are TRBV6-1 and TRBJ2-3, with 7 bases lining up with TRBD2. Trimming at V came to 6 bases and at J to 6 bases, leaving 6 bases not matched to a gene. Per germline, CDR1 MNHNS and CDR2 SASEGT. The CDR3 consists of 13 residues. The CDR3: CASRDGLVDTQYF. The CDR3 DNA sequence: TGTGCCAGCAGGGATGGACTAGTCGATACGCAGTATTTT.

This clonotype was counted between two and nine times. In DNA form, the CDR3 reads TGCGCCAGCAGCCAAGGGTGGGGCAGGTGGGTCGACGAGCAGTACTTC. Protein sequence: CASSQGWGRWVDEQYF. The chain combines TRBV4-3 with TRBJ2-7; a weak D match, TRBD1 (5 bases). The CDR3 has 16 residues. Germline-derived CDR1 and CDR2 are LGHNA and YSLEER. The germline V and J ends were trimmed by 1 base and 5 bases, with 18 bases remaining between them.

This clonotype was seen more than once but under ten times. The germline gene is not matched at one end of the junction; a read error may be the cause. This chain uses TRBV29-1 with TRBJ2-1; the D gene is possibly TRBD1 (6 bases). The CDR3 spans 13 residues. Germline V gives CDR1 SQVTM, CDR2 ANQGSEA. The CDR3 loop is CSAEQGVLNEQFF. The CDR3 DNA sequence: TGCAGCGCTGAACAGGGAGTTCTCAATGAGCAGTTCTTC.

The chain links TRBV18 to TRBJ2-7; TRBD1 matches at 7 bases. Germline trimming cut 3 bases from V and 5 bases from J; bases unmatched to any gene: 10. CDR1 and CDR2 from the germline V gene are KGHSH and LQKENI. The CDR3 runs 15 residues. CDR3 in amino acids: CASSPVNQGVHEQYF. The DNA of the CDR3 is TGTGCCAGCTCACCGGTGAACCAGGGGGTCCACGAGCAGTACTTC.